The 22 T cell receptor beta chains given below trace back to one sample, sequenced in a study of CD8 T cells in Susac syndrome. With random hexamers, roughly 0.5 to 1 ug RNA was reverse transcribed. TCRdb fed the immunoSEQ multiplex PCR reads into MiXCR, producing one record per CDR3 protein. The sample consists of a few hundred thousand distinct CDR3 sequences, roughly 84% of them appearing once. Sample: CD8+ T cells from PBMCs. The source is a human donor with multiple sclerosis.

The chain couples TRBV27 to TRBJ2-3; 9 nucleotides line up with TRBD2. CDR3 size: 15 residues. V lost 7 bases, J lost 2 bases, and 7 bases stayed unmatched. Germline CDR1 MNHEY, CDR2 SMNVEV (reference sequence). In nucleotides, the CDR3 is TGTGCCAGCACCCCGACTAGCGGAGACACAGATACGCAGTATTTT. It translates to CASTPTSGDTDTQYF.

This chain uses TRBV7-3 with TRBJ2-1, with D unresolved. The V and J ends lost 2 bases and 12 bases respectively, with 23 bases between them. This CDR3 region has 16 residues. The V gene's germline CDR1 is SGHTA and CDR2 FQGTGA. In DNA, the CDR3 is TGTGCCAGCAGCTTATCCTCGGGCTTACCTTACAAGGGGCAGTTCTTC. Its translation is CASSLSSGLPYKGQFF.

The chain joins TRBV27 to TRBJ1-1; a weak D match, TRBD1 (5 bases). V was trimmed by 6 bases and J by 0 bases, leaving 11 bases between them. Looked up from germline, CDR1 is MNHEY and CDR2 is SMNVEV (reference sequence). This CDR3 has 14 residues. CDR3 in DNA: TGTGCCAGCAGGAGGGGAGGCATGAACACTGAAGCTTTCTTT. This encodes CASRRGGMNTEAFF.

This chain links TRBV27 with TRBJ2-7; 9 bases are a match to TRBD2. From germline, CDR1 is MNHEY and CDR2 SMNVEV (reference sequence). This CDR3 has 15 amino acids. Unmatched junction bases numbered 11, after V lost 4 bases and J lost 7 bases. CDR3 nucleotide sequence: TGTGCCAGCAGTTCACCGACTAGCGGCAGCTTGGAGCAGTACTTC. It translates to CASSSPTSGSLEQYF.

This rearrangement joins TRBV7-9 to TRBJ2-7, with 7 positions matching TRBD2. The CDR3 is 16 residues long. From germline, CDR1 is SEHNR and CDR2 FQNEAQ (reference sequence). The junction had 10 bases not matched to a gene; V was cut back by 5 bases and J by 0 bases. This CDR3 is CASSPWVGGSSYEQYF. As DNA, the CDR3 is TGTGCCAGCAGCCCCTGGGTGGGGGGGAGCTCCTACGAGCAGTACTTC. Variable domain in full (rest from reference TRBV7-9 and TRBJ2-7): DTGVSQNPRHKITKRGQNVTFRCDPISEHNRLYWYRQTLGQGPEFLTYFQNEAQLEKSRLLSDRFSAERPKGSFSTLEIQRTEQGDSAMYLCASSPWVGGSSYEQYFGPGTRLTVT.

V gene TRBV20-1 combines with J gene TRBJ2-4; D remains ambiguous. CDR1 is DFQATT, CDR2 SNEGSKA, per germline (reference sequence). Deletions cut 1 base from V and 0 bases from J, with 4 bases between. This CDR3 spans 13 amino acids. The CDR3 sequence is CSARGLAKNIQYF. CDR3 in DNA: TGCAGTGCTAGAGGACTAGCCAAAAACATTCAGTACTTC.

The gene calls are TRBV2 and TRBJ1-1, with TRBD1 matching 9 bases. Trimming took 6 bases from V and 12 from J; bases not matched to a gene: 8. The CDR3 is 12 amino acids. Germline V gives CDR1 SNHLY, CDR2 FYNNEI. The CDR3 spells CASRGQGSATFF. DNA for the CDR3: TGTGCCAGCAGGGGACAGGGTTCGGCAACTTTCTTT.

The CDR3 loop is CASGANGGTEAFF. The DNA of the CDR3 is TGTGCTAGTGGCGCAAACGGGGGCACTGAAGCTTTCTTT. The chain links TRBV12-5 to TRBJ1-1; tentatively, D is TRBD1 (5 bases). V shed 6 bases and J shed 4 bases, with 12 bases lying between them. The CDR3 consists of 13 residues. Per germline, CDR1 LGHNT and CDR2 FRNRAP.

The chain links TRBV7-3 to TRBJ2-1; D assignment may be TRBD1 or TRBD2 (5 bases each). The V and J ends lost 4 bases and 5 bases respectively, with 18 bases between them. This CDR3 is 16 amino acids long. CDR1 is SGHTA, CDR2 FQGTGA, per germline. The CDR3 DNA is TGTGCCAGCAGCTCAACACCGGGACGGGAAGACAATGAGCAGTTCTTC. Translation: CASSSTPGREDNEQFF.

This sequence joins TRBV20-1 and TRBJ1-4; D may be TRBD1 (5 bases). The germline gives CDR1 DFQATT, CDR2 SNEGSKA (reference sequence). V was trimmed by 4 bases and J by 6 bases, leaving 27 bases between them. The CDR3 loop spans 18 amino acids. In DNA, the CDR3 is TGCAGTGCTATTGGTGACCGAGGGACTAGACTAGGGGATGAAAAACTGTTTTTT. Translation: CSAIGDRGTRLGDEKLFF.

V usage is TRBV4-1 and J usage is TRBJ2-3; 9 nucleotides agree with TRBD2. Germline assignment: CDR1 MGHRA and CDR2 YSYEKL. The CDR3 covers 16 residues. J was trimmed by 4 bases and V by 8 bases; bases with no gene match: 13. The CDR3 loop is CASQPGGLAIPDTQYF. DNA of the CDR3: TGCGCCAGCCAGCCAGGGGGACTAGCAATCCCAGATACGCAGTATTTT.

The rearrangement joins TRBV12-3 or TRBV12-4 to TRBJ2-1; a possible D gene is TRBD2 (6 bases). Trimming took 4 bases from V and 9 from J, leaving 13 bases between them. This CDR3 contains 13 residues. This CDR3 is CASSSLGRTEQFF. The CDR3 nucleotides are TGTGCCAGCAGTTCCCTTGGGAGGACTGAGCAGTTCTTC.

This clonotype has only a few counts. The CDR3 DNA is TGTGCCAGCAGTTACGGGCATGGCTACACCTTC. Translating gives CASSYGHGYTF. This sequence joins TRBV6-5 and TRBJ1-2; no clear D gene. The CDR3 covers 11 residues. The V end lost 2 bases, the J end lost 6 bases, and 4 bases lay between the germline ends. Germline V gene sequence: CDR1 MNHEY, CDR2 SVGAGI.

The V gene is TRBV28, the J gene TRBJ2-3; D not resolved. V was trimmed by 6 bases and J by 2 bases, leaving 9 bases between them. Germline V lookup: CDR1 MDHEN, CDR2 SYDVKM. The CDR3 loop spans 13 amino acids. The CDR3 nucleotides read TGTGCCAGCAGCGACGAAAACACAGATACGCAGTATTTT. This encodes CASSDENTDTQYF.

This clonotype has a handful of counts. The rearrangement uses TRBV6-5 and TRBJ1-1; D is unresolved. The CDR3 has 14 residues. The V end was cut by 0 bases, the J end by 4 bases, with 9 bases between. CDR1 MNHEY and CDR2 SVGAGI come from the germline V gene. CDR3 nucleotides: TGTGCCAGCAGTTACTCGACTCTTCGCACTGAAGCTTTCTTT. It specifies CASSYSTLRTEAFF.

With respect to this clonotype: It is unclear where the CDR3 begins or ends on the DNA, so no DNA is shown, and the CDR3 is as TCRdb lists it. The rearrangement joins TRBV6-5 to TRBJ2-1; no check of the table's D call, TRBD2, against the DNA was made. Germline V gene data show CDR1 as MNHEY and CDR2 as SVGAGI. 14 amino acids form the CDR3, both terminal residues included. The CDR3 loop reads CASSVGVGIEDSSF.

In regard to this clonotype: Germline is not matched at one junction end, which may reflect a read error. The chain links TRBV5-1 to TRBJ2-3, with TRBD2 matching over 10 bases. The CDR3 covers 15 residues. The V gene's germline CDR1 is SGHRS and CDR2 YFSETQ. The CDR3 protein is CASSEGLALTVTQYF. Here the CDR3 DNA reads TGCGCCAGCAGCGAGGGACTAGCGCTAACAGTTACGCAGTATTTT.

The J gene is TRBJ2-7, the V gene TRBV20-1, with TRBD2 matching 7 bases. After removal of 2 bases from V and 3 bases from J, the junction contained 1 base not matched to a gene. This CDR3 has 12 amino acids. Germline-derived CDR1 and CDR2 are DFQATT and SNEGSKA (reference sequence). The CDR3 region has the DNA TGCAGTGCTAGACTAGCGGTCTACGAGCAGTACTTC. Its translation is CSARLAVYEQYF.

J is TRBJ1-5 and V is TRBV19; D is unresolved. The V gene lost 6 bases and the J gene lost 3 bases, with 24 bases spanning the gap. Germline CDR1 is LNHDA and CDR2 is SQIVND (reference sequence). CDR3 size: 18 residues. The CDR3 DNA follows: TGTGCCAGTAGGACCGAATCCTTGGCGGCGGGGTCCAATCAGCCCCAGCATTTT. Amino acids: CASRTESLAAGSNQPQHF.

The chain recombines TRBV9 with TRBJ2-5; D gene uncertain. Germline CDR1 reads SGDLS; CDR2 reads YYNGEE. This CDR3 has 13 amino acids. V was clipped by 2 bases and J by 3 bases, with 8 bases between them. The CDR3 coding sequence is TGTGCCAGCAGCGTTTGGGGTAAAGAGACCCAGTACTTC. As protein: CASSVWGKETQYF.

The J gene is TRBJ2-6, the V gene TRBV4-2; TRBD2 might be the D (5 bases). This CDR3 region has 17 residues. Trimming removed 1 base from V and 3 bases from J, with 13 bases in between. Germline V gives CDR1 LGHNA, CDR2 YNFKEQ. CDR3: CASSQGVWEFGANVLTF. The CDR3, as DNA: TGTGCCAGCAGCCAAGGGGTCTGGGAGTTTGGGGCCAACGTCCTGACTTTC.

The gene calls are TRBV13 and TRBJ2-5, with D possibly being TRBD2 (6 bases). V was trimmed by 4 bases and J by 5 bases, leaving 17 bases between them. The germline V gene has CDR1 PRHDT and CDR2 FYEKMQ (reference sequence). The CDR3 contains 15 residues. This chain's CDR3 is CASSSVAENRETQYF. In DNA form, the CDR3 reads TGTGCCAGCAGCTCCGTAGCGGAAAACCGGGAGACCCAGTACTTC. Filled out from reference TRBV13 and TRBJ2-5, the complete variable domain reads AAGVIQSPRHLIKEKRETATLKCYPIPRHDTVYWYQQGPGQDPQFLISFYEKMQSDKGSIPDRFSAQQFSDYHSELNMSSLELGDSALYFCASSSVAENRETQYFGPGTRLLVL.